These 7 T cell receptor beta chains share one sample of origin, sequenced in a study of regulatory T cells in long-lasting Graves disease. Time point in this sample: newly diagnosed GD, antithyroid drugs for less than 3 months. The TCR library was prepared using RNA isolated from PBMCs. HTBI primers from iRepertoire and Arm-PCR of CDR3 regions yielded the TCR beta libraries. TCRdb re-analysed the multiplex PCR reads in MiXCR, keeping a single row per CDR3 protein. The profile shows a few hundred thousand distinct CDR3 sequences, approximately 12% of them singletons. The sample was also linked to a second study, of T cells in Graves' hyperthyroidism and ophthalmopathy.

Source: peripheral blood mononuclear cells (PBMCs), taken at new diagnosis, from a patient treated with antithyroid drugs. These receptors all come from a woman younger than 35 with Graves disease.

The chain employs TRBV29-1 and TRBJ2-1; 7 positions match TRBD1. V trimming: 5 bases; J trimming: 6 bases; junction bases outside the gene matches: 10. The CDR3 totals 14 residues. CDR1 is SQVTM, CDR2 ANQGSEA, per germline. The CDR3 region has the DNA TGCAGCGTTTGGACAGGAAGAGACTCCAATGAGCAGTTCTTC. This codes for CSVWTGRDSNEQFF.

V gene TRBV30 combines with J gene TRBJ2-3, with unresolved D. The V and J ends lost 0 bases and 4 bases respectively, with 17 bases between them. Germline CDR1 reads GTSNPN; CDR2 reads SVGIG (reference sequence). The CDR3 contains 16 residues. Here the CDR3 DNA reads TGTGCCTGGAGTGTATATGGGCCCGGGTTCCCAGATACGCAGTATTTT. As protein: CAWSVYGPGFPDTQYF.

This clonotype was seen only a few times. This sequence joins TRBV25-1 and TRBJ2-2; D is unclear. Germline V CDR1 and CDR2: MGHDK, SYGVNS. CDR3 size: 16 residues. Between the trimmed V and J ends, which lost 0 bases and 0 bases, there was a span of 8 bases. The CDR3 nucleotides are TGTGCCAGCAGTGAATATGGCAGGACGAACACCGGGGAGCTGTTTTTT. Translation: CASSEYGRTNTGELFF. The complete variable domain, with remaining parts taken from reference TRBV25-1 and TRBJ2-2, reads EADIYQTPRYLVIGTGKKITLECSQTMGHDKMYWYQQDPGMELHLIHYSYGVNSTEKGDLSSESTVSRIRTEHFPLTLESARPSHTSQYLCASSEYGRTNTGELFFGEGSRLTVL.

The sample holds many counts of this clonotype. The rearrangement links TRBV20-1 to TRBJ2-1; TRBD2 might be the D (5 bases). The CDR3 is made up of 16 amino acids. The germline V and J ends were trimmed by 2 bases and 4 bases, with 18 bases remaining between them. In germline, CDR1 is DFQATT, CDR2 SNEGSKA (reference sequence). Written as DNA, the CDR3 is TGCAGTGCTAGACCCCGGACTTACTCTTCGTACAATGAGCAGTTCTTC. It encodes CSARPRTYSSYNEQFF.

This clonotype was recorded many times. This chain joins TRBV10-3 and TRBJ2-3; D ambiguous. The CDR3 consists of 14 residues. CDR1 is ENHRY, CDR2 SYGVKD, per germline. The germline V and J ends were trimmed by 7 bases and 8 bases, with 19 bases remaining between them. CDR3 DNA: TGTGCCATCAACCCCAGGCCCTCCCACCGTACGCAGTATTTT. It codes for CAINPRPSHRTQYF.

This clonotype was seen repeatedly, ten times or more. The genes are TRBV20-1 and TRBJ1-1, with a weak D call TRBD1 (5 bases). CDR3 length: 14 residues. The V and J ends lost 4 bases and 1 base respectively, with 13 bases between them. Germline V lookup: CDR1 DFQATT, CDR2 SNEGSKA (reference sequence). CDR3 protein: CSATRRGRNTEAFF. The CDR3 nucleotides are TGCAGTGCTACAAGAAGGGGCAGGAACACTGAAGCTTTCTTT.

This clonotype occurred many times. The chain uses TRBV13 and TRBJ2-3; D may correspond to TRBD1 or TRBD2 (5 bases each). CDR1 is PRHDT and CDR2 is FYEKMQ in the germline V gene (reference sequence). The CDR3 extends over 17 amino acids. Trimming removed 5 bases from V and 3 bases from J, with 21 bases in between. Written as DNA, the CDR3 is TGTGCCAGCAGCGCTCGGTTGGGGGAAGAGCCGACAGATACGCAGTATTTT. It yields the protein CASSARLGEEPTDTQYF.